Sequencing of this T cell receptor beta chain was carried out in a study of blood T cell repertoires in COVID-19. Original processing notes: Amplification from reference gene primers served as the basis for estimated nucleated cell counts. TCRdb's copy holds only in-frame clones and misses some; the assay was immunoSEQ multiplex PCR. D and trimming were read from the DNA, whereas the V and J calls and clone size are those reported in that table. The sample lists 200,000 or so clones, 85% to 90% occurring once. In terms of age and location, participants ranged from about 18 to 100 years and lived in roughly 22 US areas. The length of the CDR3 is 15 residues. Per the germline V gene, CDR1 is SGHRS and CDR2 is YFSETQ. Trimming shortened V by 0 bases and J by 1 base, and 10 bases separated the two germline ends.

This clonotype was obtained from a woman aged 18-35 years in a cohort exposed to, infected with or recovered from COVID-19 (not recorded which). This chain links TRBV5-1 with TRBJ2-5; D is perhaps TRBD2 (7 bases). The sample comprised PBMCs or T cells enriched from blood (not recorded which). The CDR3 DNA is TGCGCCAGCAGCTTGGTCGGGGGGCGCCAAGAGACCCAGTACTTC. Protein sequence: CASSLVGGRQETQYF. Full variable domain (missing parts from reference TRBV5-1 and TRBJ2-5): KAGVTQTPRYLIKTRGQQVTLSCSPISGHRSVSWYQQTPGQGLQFLFEYFSETQRNKGNFPGRFSGRQFSNSRSEMNVSTLELGDSALYLCASSLVGGRQETQYFGPGTRLLVL.